Presented here are 25 T cell receptor beta chains from one specimen sequenced in a study of blood T cell repertoires in COVID-19. Sequenced by immunoSEQ multiplex PCR; TCRdb stores in-frame clones only, minus some. The table records about 150,000 clones, about 80% of them present only once. What was sequenced was peripheral blood. The receptors originated from a man aged 55 to 70 with acute or convalescent COVID-19.

The chain joins TRBV6-1 to TRBJ2-3, with 7 bases matching TRBD2. Germline CDR1 is MNHNS and CDR2 is SASEGT. After removal of 2 bases from V and 6 bases from J, the junction contained 5 bases not matched to a gene. The CDR3 sequence is 14 residues long. In nucleotides, the CDR3 is TGTGCCAGCAGTGAACCGCCCGGGGGGGATACGCAGTATTTT. Translated: CASSEPPGGDTQYF.

The chain is built from TRBV11-2 and TRBJ1-2, with no clear D. Germline assignment: CDR1 SGHAT and CDR2 FQNNGV. The CDR3 runs 15 residues. The V gene lost 5 bases and the J gene lost 5 bases, with 18 bases spanning the gap. CDR3 nucleotides: TGTGCCAGCAGCCCCGCTGTGACTCGAATATATGGCTACACCTTC. Translated: CASSPAVTRIYGYTF. Full variable domain (missing parts from reference TRBV11-2 and TRBJ1-2): EAGVAQSPRYKIIEKRQSVAFWCNPISGHATLYWYQQILGQGPKLLIQFQNNGVVDDSQLPKDRFSAERLKGVDSTLKIQPAKLEDSAVYLCASSPAVTRIYGYTFGSGTRLTVV.

This clone was detected only once. V gene TRBV6-5 combines with J gene TRBJ1-2, with D possibly being TRBD1 (6 bases). Germline-derived CDR1 and CDR2 are MNHEY and SVGAGI. V lost 3 bases, J lost 0 bases, and 14 bases lay in between. CDR3 size: 16 residues. The CDR3 loop reads CASSYRPRQANYGYTF. CDR3 DNA: TGTGCCAGCAGTTATCGGCCCCGACAGGCTAACTATGGCTACACCTTC.

The V and J genes are TRBV2 and TRBJ1-5, with D possibly TRBD1 on 5 matching bases. The V end was cut by 4 bases, the J end by 4 bases, with 11 bases between. The CDR3 has 14 residues. From germline, CDR1 is SNHLY and CDR2 FYNNEI. This CDR3 reads CASSVEGRNQPQHF. As DNA, the CDR3 is TGTGCCAGCAGTGTGGAGGGGCGAAATCAGCCCCAGCATTTT.

This clone turned up a few times. The V gene is TRBV14, the J gene TRBJ1-3; TRBD1 might be the D (6 bases). Looked up from germline, CDR1 is SGHDN and CDR2 is FVKESK. The CDR3 contains 17 residues. V was clipped by 0 bases and J by 1 base, with 13 bases between them. The CDR3 bases are TGTGCCAGCAGCCAAGATAACAGGGAATGGTCTGGAAACACCATATATTTT. This codes for CASSQDNREWSGNTIYF.

Turning to this clone: Mismatch with germline at one junction end may stem from a read error. The rearrangement uses TRBV4-1 and TRBJ1-1, with 9 positions matching TRBD1. The CDR3 is 16 amino acids. The germline V gene encodes CDR1 MGHRA and CDR2 YSYEKL. CDR3 region: CASSQAPGQGNSEAFF. For the CDR3, the DNA is TGCGCCAGCAGCCAAGCCCCGGGACAGGGAAACAGTGAAGCTTTCTTT.

The V call is TRBV4-2, the J call TRBJ2-3; a weak D match, TRBD2 (7 bases). The CDR3 is 21 amino acids. Trimming pared 0 bases from V and 1 base from J, leaving 26 bases between. The germline gives CDR1 LGHNA, CDR2 YNFKEQ. The DNA for the CDR3 is TGTGCCAGCAGCCAAGAGGGACTTCTCTCGGGGGGCTACCGTGGCACAGATACGCAGTATTTT. Encoded protein: CASSQEGLLSGGYRGTDTQYF.

The chain recombines TRBV4-3 with TRBJ2-7; a weak D match, TRBD1 (7 bases). The CDR3 totals 16 residues. The germline V and J ends were trimmed by 0 bases and 0 bases, with 12 bases remaining between them. CDR1 and CDR2 (germline): LGHNA, YSLEER. Here the CDR3 DNA reads TGCGCCAGCAGCCAAGATTGGAGGGGGCCCTCCTACGAGCAGTACTTC. This gives the protein CASSQDWRGPSYEQYF.

In its sample, this clone was seen a few times. The J gene is TRBJ1-5, the V gene TRBV5-1; possible D gene TRBD1, 5 bases. The germline V and J ends were trimmed by 2 bases and 0 bases, with 9 bases remaining between them. Germline V gene sequence: CDR1 SGHRS, CDR2 YFSETQ. This CDR3 has 15 amino acids. DNA of the CDR3: TGCGCCAGCAGCTTTCAGGGTCATAGCAATCAGCCCCAGCATTTT. Translation gives CASSFQGHSNQPQHF.

The count of this clone is one. The chain joins TRBV19 to TRBJ1-4, with 7 bases that match TRBD1. The CDR3 consists of 15 residues. The junction had 9 bases not matched to a gene; V was cut back by 4 bases and J by 7 bases. Germline assignment: CDR1 LNHDA and CDR2 SQIVND (reference sequence). CDR3 protein: CASSTQGQSTEKLFF. CDR3 DNA sequence: TGTGCCAGTAGTACCCAGGGACAGAGCACTGAAAAACTGTTTTTT.

The chain links TRBV5-4 to TRBJ2-3; 8 bases match TRBD2. V lost 3 bases and J lost 0; bases outside the gene matches: 9. Germline CDR1 reads SGHNT; CDR2 reads YYREEE (reference sequence). The CDR3 has 17 residues. In DNA form, the CDR3 reads TGTGCCAGCAGCTCACTCGCGGGGGGATTTAGCACAGATACGCAGTATTTT. Translation: CASSSLAGGFSTDTQYF.

This chain connects TRBV6-5 to TRBJ2-7, with 9 bases aligning to TRBD2. There are 15 residues in the CDR3. J gave up 6 bases and V 6 bases, and 12 bases lay outside the gene matches. The germline V gene has CDR1 MNHEY and CDR2 SVGAGI. The chain's CDR3 is CASRIRLAEASEQYF. The DNA of the CDR3 is TGTGCCAGCAGAATTCGACTAGCGGAAGCCTCCGAGCAGTACTTC.

This chain links TRBV6-5 with TRBJ1-5, with D unresolved. V lost 0 bases to trimming and J lost 7 bases, with 13 bases between them. CDR1 and CDR2 from the germline V gene are MNHEY and SVGAGI. The CDR3 is 15 amino acids. CDR3: CASSYSELGGQPQHF. In DNA form, the CDR3 reads TGTGCCAGCAGTTACTCGGAATTGGGCGGGCAGCCCCAGCATTTT.

V and J are TRBV7-2 and TRBJ2-1; 11 bases align to TRBD2. Germline-derived CDR1 and CDR2 are SGHTA and FQGNSA. Trimming took 1 base from V and 1 from J; bases not matched to a gene: 3. This CDR3 contains 17 residues. The CDR3 region is CASSLGRLAGSYNEQFF. The CDR3 DNA follows: TGTGCCAGCAGCTTAGGGAGACTAGCGGGATCCTACAATGAGCAGTTCTTC.

In its sample, this clone was seen a few times. V is TRBV5-1 and J is TRBJ2-1; no clear D. Germline values: CDR1 SGHRS, CDR2 YFSETQ. Trimming stripped 0 bases from V and 8 bases from J, with 9 bases between. CDR3 length equals 13 residues. As DNA, the CDR3 is TGCGCCAGCAGCTTGGTGGGCTCGCATGAGCAGTTCTTC. Protein: CASSLVGSHEQFF.

This chain uses TRBV6-6 with TRBJ1-3; D is unclear. The ends were cut back, 2 bases at V and 3 bases at J, with 8 bases in the middle. Germline V gene sequence: CDR1 MNHNY, CDR2 SVGAGI (reference sequence). The CDR3 is made up of 14 amino acids. The CDR3 reads CASSYIGGGNTIYF. Written as DNA, the CDR3 is TGTGCCAGCAGTTACATCGGAGGTGGAAACACCATATATTTT.

This clone was counted once. DNA of the CDR3: TGTGCCAGTGGACAGACCAACACCGGGGAGCTGTTTTTT. It translates to CASGQTNTGELFF. This sequence joins TRBV7-3 and TRBJ2-2; TRBD1 is a possible D gene (6 bases). The CDR3 consists of 13 residues. Germline lookup yields CDR1 SGHTA and CDR2 FQGTGA. Trimming shortened V by 9 bases and J by 2 bases, and 10 bases separated the two germline ends.

This chain links TRBV19 with TRBJ1-4; the D gene is possibly TRBD1 (5 bases). The V end was cut by 6 bases, the J end by 4 bases, with 12 bases between. CDR1 and CDR2 from the germline V gene are LNHDA and SQIVND (reference sequence). The CDR3 covers 14 residues. The CDR3 protein is CASSPRQYNEKLFF. For the CDR3, the DNA is TGTGCCAGTAGCCCAAGACAGTATAATGAAAAACTGTTTTTT.

V and J are TRBV3-1 (or the pseudogene TRBV3-2) and TRBJ2-5; the D gene is possibly TRBD1 (5 bases). This CDR3 has 17 amino acids. CDR1 is LGHDT and CDR2 is YNNKEL in the germline V gene (reference sequence). The germline V and J ends were trimmed by 1 base and 3 bases, with 18 bases remaining between them. CDR3 residues: CASSQGSGRTNEETQYF. CDR3 sequence (DNA): TGTGCCAGCAGCCAAGGGTCCGGGCGGACAAATGAAGAGACCCAGTACTTC.

The CDR3: CASSPGLENGYTF. The CDR3 DNA reads TGCGCCAGCAGCCCGGGACTGGAAAATGGCTACACCTTC. The chain couples TRBV4-3 to TRBJ1-2, with D possibly matching TRBD1 (5 bases). V was shortened by 4 bases and J by 6 bases, with 12 bases between the two germline ends. This CDR3 has 13 amino acids. From germline, CDR1 is LGHNA and CDR2 YSLEER.

The chain links TRBV27 to TRBJ1-3, with D perhaps matching TRBD1 (6 bases). Trimming left V 8 bases short and J 0 bases short, with 14 bases between. This CDR3 has 15 residues. Looked up from germline, CDR1 is MNHEY and CDR2 is SMNVEV (reference sequence). The CDR3 spells CASRRDTFSGNTIYF. The CDR3 bases are TGTGCCAGCCGCCGGGACACTTTCTCTGGAAACACCATATATTTT.

The chain is built from TRBV5-4 and TRBJ2-1; 14 bases agree with TRBD2. With 3 bases clipped from V and 7 bases from J, the junction kept 3 bases outside the gene matches. CDR3 length: 15 amino acids. Germline V gene lookup returns CDR1 SGHNT and CDR2 YYREEE (reference sequence). Here the CDR3 DNA reads TGTGCCAGCAGCTATGGACTAGCGGGAGGAAATGAGCAGTTCTTC. Translation gives CASSYGLAGGNEQFF.

The V call is TRBV24-1, the J call TRBJ2-1; 9 positions agree with TRBD1. The CDR3 runs to 13 residues. CDR1 and CDR2 (germline): KGHDR, SFDVKD. Trimming cost V 9 bases and J 4 bases; bases outside gene matches: 3. DNA of the CDR3: TGTGCCACCTCGGGACAGGGATACAATGAGCAGTTCTTC. Translation: CATSGQGYNEQFF.

The gene calls are TRBV18 and TRBJ1-5; TRBD1 matches at 7 bases. V shed 3 bases and J 6 bases; nucleotides not matched to a gene: 11. Germline V gene sequence: CDR1 KGHSH, CDR2 LQKENI. The CDR3 has 16 amino acids. CDR3: CASSPDRLSQGQPQHF. CDR3 nucleotides: TGTGCCAGCTCACCGGACAGGCTCTCGCAAGGTCAGCCCCAGCATTTT.

V is TRBV28 and J is TRBJ1-3; D is uncertain. CDR1 MDHEN and CDR2 SYDVKM come from the germline V gene. The CDR3 totals 14 residues. Between the trimmed V and J ends, which lost 7 bases and 0 bases, there was a span of 10 bases. The CDR3 loop reads CASKIGSSGNTIYF. DNA for the CDR3: TGTGCCAGCAAGATAGGGAGCTCTGGAAACACCATATATTTT.